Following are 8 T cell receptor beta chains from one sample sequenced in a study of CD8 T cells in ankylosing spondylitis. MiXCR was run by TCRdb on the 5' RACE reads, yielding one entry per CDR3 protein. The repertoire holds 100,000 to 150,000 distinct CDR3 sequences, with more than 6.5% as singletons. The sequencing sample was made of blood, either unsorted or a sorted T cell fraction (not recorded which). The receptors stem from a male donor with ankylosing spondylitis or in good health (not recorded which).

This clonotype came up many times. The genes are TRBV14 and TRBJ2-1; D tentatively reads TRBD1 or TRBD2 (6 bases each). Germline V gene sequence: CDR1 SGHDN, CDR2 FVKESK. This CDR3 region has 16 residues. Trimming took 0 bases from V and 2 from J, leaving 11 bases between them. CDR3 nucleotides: TGTGCCAGCAGCCAAGACCCGGGGGCCACCTACAATGAGCAGTTCTTC. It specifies CASSQDPGATYNEQFF.

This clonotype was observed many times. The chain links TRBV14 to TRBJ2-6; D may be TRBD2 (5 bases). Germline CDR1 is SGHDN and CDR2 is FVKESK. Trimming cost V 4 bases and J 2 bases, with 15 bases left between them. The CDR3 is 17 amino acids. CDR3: CASSPMGVATGANVLTF. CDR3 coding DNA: TGTGCCAGCAGCCCTATGGGAGTAGCGACTGGGGCCAACGTCCTGACTTTC.

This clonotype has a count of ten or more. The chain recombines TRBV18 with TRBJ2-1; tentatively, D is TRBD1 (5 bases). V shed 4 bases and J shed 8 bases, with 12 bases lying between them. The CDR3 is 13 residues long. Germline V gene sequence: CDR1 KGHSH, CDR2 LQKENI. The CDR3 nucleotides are TGTGCCAGCTCACTGACAGTCTCCTATGAGCAGTTCTTC. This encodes CASSLTVSYEQFF.

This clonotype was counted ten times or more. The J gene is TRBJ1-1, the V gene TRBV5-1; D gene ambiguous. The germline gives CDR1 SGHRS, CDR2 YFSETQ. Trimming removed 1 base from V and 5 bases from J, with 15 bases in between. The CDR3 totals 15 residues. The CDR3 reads CASSLSPPMGTEAFF. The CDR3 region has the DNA TGCGCCAGCAGCTTGAGCCCGCCGATGGGGACTGAAGCTTTCTTT. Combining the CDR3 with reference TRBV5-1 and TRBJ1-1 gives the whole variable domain KAGVTQTPRYLIKTRGQQVTLSCSPISGHRSVSWYQQTPGQGLQFLFEYFSETQRNKGNFPGRFSGRQFSNSRSEMNVSTLELGDSALYLCASSLSPPMGTEAFFGQGTRLTVV.

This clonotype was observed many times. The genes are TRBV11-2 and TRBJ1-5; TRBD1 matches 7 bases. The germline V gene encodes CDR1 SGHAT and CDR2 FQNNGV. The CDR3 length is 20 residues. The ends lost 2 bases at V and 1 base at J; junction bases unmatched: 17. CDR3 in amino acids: CASSLNTFRTGDVSNQPQHF. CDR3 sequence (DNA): TGTGCCAGCAGCTTAAATACCTTTCGAACAGGGGATGTCAGCAATCAGCCCCAGCATTTT.

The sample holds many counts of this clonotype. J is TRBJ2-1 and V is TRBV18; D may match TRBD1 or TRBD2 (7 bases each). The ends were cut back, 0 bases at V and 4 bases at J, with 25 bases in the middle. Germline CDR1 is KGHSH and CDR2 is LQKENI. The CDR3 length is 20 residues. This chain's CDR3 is CASSPPTGSGGGGPYNEQFF. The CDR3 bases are TGTGCCAGCTCACCACCGACAGGGTCAGGCGGCGGGGGCCCTTACAATGAGCAGTTCTTC.

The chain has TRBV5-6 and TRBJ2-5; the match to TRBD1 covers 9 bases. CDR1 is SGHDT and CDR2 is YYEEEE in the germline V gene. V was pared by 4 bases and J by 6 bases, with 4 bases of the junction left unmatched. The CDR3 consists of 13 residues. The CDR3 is CASSNGQGQTQYF. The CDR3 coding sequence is TGTGCCAGCAGCAACGGACAGGGGCAGACCCAGTACTTC.

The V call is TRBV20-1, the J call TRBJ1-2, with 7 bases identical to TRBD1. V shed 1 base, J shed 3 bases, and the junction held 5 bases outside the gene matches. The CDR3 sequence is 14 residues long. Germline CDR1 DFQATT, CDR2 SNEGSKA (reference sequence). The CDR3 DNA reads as TGCAGTGCTAGAGGGCAGGGGGAAGACTATGGCTACACCTTC. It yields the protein CSARGQGEDYGYTF.